The 12 T cell receptor beta chains below come from one sample, sequenced in a study of regulatory T cells in long-lasting Graves disease. The TCR beta library used iRepertoire HTBI primers with Arm-PCR amplification of CDR3. TCRdb reprocessed the multiplex PCR reads via MiXCR and lists one record per CDR3 protein. The top ten clones hold over 15% of a sample with approximately 400,000 distinct CDR3 sequences, about 15% of them seen once. The time point is: newly diagnosed GD, antithyroid drugs for less than 3 months. PBMC RNA served as the TCR library source. In addition, the sample was reused for a study of T cells in Graves' hyperthyroidism and ophthalmopathy.

The sequences come from peripheral blood mononuclear cells (PBMCs), collected at new diagnosis, from a patient treated with antithyroid drugs. These receptors were collected from a woman in her 30s with Graves disease.

This clonotype was detected ten times or more. CDR3 region: CASSQGFGGLATYEQYF. Written as DNA, the CDR3 is TGTGCCAGCAGCCAAGGCTTCGGGGGACTAGCGACCTACGAGCAGTACTTC. This chain joins TRBV14 and TRBJ2-7; 10 positions agree with TRBD2. Germline V gives CDR1 SGHDN, CDR2 FVKESK. The CDR3 contains 17 residues. The ends lost 1 base at V and 2 bases at J; junction bases unmatched: 8.

This clonotype was detected many times. V gene TRBV28 combines with J gene TRBJ2-7; 14 positions agree with TRBD2. CDR3 size: 13 residues. Germline assignment: CDR1 MDHEN and CDR2 SYDVKM. V dropped 5 bases and J dropped 11; count of bases not matched to a gene: 5. The CDR3 DNA reads TGTGCCAGCAGTGGGACTAGCGGGAGTAAGGAGTACTTC. It specifies CASSGTSGSKEYF.

This clonotype showed up many times. The V and J genes are TRBV12-3 or TRBV12-4 and TRBJ2-7; 8 bases are shared with TRBD1. This CDR3 spans 14 amino acids. V shed 5 bases, J shed 5 bases, and the junction held 8 bases outside the gene matches. The chain's CDR3 is CASSLRDRQNEQYF. The CDR3 DNA sequence: TGTGCCAGCAGTCTCCGGGACAGGCAAAACGAGCAGTACTTC.

This clonotype was observed a few times. The CDR3 loop is CASSQVTGGNSPLHF. CDR3 bases: TGTGCCAGCAGCCAAGTTACTGGGGGTAATTCACCCCTCCACTTT. The V gene is TRBV3-1, the J gene TRBJ1-6; D might be TRBD1 (5 bases). The germline gives CDR1 LGHDT, CDR2 YNNKEL (reference sequence). The CDR3 is 15 amino acids. V shed 1 base and J shed 6 bases, with 10 bases lying between them.

V gene TRBV6-2 or TRBV6-3 combines with J gene TRBJ2-5; tentatively, D is TRBD2 (6 bases). V lost 0 bases and J lost 5, with 19 bases in between. Germline CDR1 reads MNHEY; CDR2 reads SVGEGT. The CDR3 spans 17 residues. CDR3 loop: CASSYSNLLAEPETQYF. The DNA of the CDR3 is TGTGCCAGCAGTTACTCGAATTTGTTAGCGGAGCCTGAGACCCAGTACTTC.

This chain joins TRBV6-5 and TRBJ2-1; D perhaps matches TRBD1 (5 bases). This CDR3 is built from 13 residues. V gave up 2 bases and J gave up 12 bases, with 14 bases separating them. Germline V gives CDR1 MNHEY, CDR2 SVGAGI. CDR3 residues: CASSYGARTLQFF. For the CDR3, the DNA is TGTGCCAGCAGTTACGGGGCCCGGACGTTGCAGTTCTTC.

This sequence joins TRBV9 and TRBJ1-1; tentative D call: TRBD1 (6 bases). The germline V and J ends were trimmed by 0 bases and 3 bases, with 12 bases remaining between them. The germline V gene has CDR1 SGDLS and CDR2 YYNGEE. The CDR3 is made up of 15 amino acids. CDR3 sequence: CASSVGGGLDTEAFF. The CDR3 DNA is TGTGCCAGCAGCGTAGGGGGGGGCTTGGACACTGAAGCTTTCTTT.

In this sample, this clonotype turned up many times. The chain carries TRBV7-9 and TRBJ1-2, with D perhaps matching TRBD1 (6 bases). CDR1 is SEHNR and CDR2 is FQNEAQ in the germline V gene (reference sequence). The germline V and J ends were trimmed by 0 bases and 6 bases, with 14 bases remaining between them. The CDR3 contains 15 residues. Here the CDR3 reads CASSLADGGMNGYTF. CDR3 nucleotides: TGTGCCAGCAGCTTAGCGGACGGGGGCATGAATGGCTACACCTTC.

This clonotype was recorded a few times. The CDR3 loop reads CASSSTSSGTDTQYF. The CDR3 coding sequence is TGTGCCAGCAGCTCCACTAGTTCTGGCACAGATACGCAGTATTTT. The chain is built from TRBV7-3 and TRBJ2-3; perhaps TRBD2 as D (5 bases). Looked up from germline, CDR1 is SGHTA and CDR2 is FQGTGA. The CDR3 length is 15 residues. Trimming removed 4 bases from V and 1 base from J, with 12 bases in between.

In its sample, this clonotype was seen many times. The chain joins TRBV7-9 to TRBJ1-1; D is ambiguous. Trimming removed 3 bases from V and 2 bases from J, with 10 bases in between. The germline CDR1 and CDR2 sequences are SEHNR and FQNEAQ (reference sequence). There are 14 residues in the CDR3. The CDR3 bases are TGTGCCAGCAGCTTGGGAGCTACCAACACTGAAGCTTTCTTT. This gives the protein CASSLGATNTEAFF.

The sample holds a few counts of this clonotype. The rearrangement joins TRBV6-1 to TRBJ2-5; 9 bases fit TRBD2. The CDR3 spans 15 residues. After removal of 1 base from V and 5 bases from J, the junction contained 5 bases not matched to a gene. Germline V CDR1 and CDR2: MNHNS, SASEGT. CDR3 DNA: TGTGCCAGCAGTGAAGTAGCGGGAGAAGGGGAGACCCAGTACTTC. Translated, it gives CASSEVAGEGETQYF.

As concerns this clonotype: A far larger clone is a single base away, which makes a read error likely. V gene TRBV27 combines with J gene TRBJ2-3; D may be TRBD1 (5 bases). The assigned J gene may be wrong: the sequence end matches TRBJ2-1 better. CDR3 length equals 11 residues. Germline CDR1 is MNHEY and CDR2 is SMNVEV (reference sequence). CDR3 residues: CASTRGGEQFF. CDR3 bases: TGTGCCAGCACAAGGGGCGGTGAGCAGTTCTTC.